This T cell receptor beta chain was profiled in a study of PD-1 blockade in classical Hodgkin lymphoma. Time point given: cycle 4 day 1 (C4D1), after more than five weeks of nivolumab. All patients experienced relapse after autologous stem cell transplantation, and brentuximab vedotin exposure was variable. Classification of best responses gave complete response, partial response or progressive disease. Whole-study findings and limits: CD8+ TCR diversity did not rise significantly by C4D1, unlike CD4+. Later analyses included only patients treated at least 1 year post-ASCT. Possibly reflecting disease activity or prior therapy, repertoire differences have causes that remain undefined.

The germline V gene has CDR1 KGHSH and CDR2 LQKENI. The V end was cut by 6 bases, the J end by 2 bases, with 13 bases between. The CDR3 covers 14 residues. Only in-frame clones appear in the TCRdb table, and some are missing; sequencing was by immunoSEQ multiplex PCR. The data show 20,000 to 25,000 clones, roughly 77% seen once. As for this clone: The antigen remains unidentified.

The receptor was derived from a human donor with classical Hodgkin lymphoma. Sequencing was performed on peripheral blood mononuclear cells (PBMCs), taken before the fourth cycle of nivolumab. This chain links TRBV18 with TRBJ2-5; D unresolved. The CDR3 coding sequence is TGTGCCAGCTCCGGCCCTTCAAGACAAGAGACCCAGTACTTC. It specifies CASSGPSRQETQYF.